This TCR beta chain was sequenced in a study of T-cell memory formation after mild COVID-19. Study conclusions and caveats: Clones that contracted clustered mainly in CM and EM if CD4+ and in EMRA if CD8+. Clones that contracted from day 15 to 85 were balanced CD4/CD8, while later expanders leaned CD4+. The pre-infection memory compartment contained some responding clones, suggesting cross-reactive memory joined. Confirmation of SARS-CoV-2 specificity was lacking for second-wave clones peaking day 37.

CDR1 is KGHDR, CDR2 SFDVKD, per germline. V was clipped by 2 bases and J by 3 bases; unmatched bases: 9. This CDR3 comprises 16 residues. A remark on this clonotype: Its target is unknown.

In TCRdb, the 5' RACE reads were re-called with MiXCR into one record per CDR3 protein. The data show roughly 500,000 distinct CDR3 sequences, around 20% seen once. The sequencing input was PBMCs or a T cell subset sorted from them (not recorded which). V gene TRBV24-1 combines with J gene TRBJ2-7; 7 bases fit TRBD1. The sequence was collected from an adult woman who had mild COVID-19 (a few samples of this study predate the infection). Cell type and time point are not known. The CDR3 coding sequence is TGTGCCACCAGTGATTCGACACGGGACAGCCACTACGAGCAGTACTTC. Residues: CATSDSTRDSHYEQYF.